This passage covers 5 T cell receptor beta chains from one sample sequenced in a study of vaccination and CD4 T cells after COVID-19. Time point noted: late sampling 161 to 241 days after vaccination in a few convalescent patients. Treatment in this sample: approximately nine-day PBMC culture with coronavirus spike peptide pools or control peptides (ViraFEST assay). With the Oncomine TCR Beta short-read assay, DNA from cultured CD4+ T cells was sequenced. Via MiXCR, TCRdb re-called the PCR reads, giving one row per CDR3 protein. The sample lists approximately 15,000 distinct CDR3 sequences, around half occurring once. Antigens for these TCRs are unknown. The material sequenced was CD4+ T cells from blood, cultured in vitro, taken about 7 months after SARS-CoV-2 vaccination. Source of these receptors: a human donor who had recovered from COVID-19.

The chain has TRBV7-2 and TRBJ1-2; D is possibly TRBD1 (6 bases). Deletions cut 3 bases from V and 4 bases from J, with 9 bases between. From germline, CDR1 is SGHTA and CDR2 FQGNSA. The CDR3 has 13 residues. The CDR3 nucleotides read TGTGCCAGCAGCTTGGGGGGCTTCTATGGCTACACCTTC. It yields the protein CASSLGGFYGYTF. Full variable domain (rest looked up from reference TRBV7-2 and TRBJ1-2): GAGVSQSPSNKVTEKGKDVELRCDPISGHTALYWYRQSLGQGLEFLIYFQGNSAPDKSGLPSDRFSAERTGGSVSTLTIQRTQQEDSAVYLCASSLGGFYGYTFGSGTRLTVV.

This clonotype has only a few counts. This chain links TRBV6-1 with TRBJ1-5; no clear D gene. Between the trimmed V and J ends, which lost 1 base and 3 bases, there was a span of 7 bases. CDR1 is MNHNS, CDR2 SASEGT, per germline. CDR3 length: 14 amino acids. CDR3: CASSEEWHNQPQHF. CDR3 bases: TGTGCCAGCAGTGAAGAATGGCACAATCAGCCCCAGCATTTT.

This clonotype has a handful of counts. The chain couples TRBV6-2 or TRBV6-3 to TRBJ1-5; D remains unclear. CDR3 length: 18 residues. The germline gives CDR1 MNHEY, CDR2 SVGEGT. V dropped 0 bases and J dropped 1 base, with 16 bases sitting between them. Here the CDR3 reads CASSYSSPLGLSNQPQHF. The CDR3 bases are TGTGCCAGCAGTTACTCGAGTCCCCTCGGCCTCAGCAATCAGCCCCAGCATTTT.

The rearrangement uses TRBV20-1 and TRBJ2-5; 10 bases match TRBD2. The CDR3 covers 16 residues. Trimming at V came to 0 bases and at J to 1 base, leaving 5 bases not matched to a gene. Germline V gene sequence: CDR1 DFQATT, CDR2 SNEGSKA (reference sequence). CDR3 sequence (DNA): TGCAGTGCTAGAGATGGCGTAGCGGGAGGCCAAGAGACCCAGTACTTC. Residues: CSARDGVAGGQETQYF.

The rearrangement joins TRBV10-3 to TRBJ1-1; 9 nucleotides match TRBD1. There are 13 residues in the CDR3. The germline V gene has CDR1 ENHRY and CDR2 SYGVKD. V shed 8 bases, J shed 3 bases, and the junction held 4 bases outside the gene matches. CDR3 protein: CAIGQGIDTEAFF. CDR3 coding DNA: TGTGCCATCGGACAGGGGATCGACACTGAAGCTTTCTTT.